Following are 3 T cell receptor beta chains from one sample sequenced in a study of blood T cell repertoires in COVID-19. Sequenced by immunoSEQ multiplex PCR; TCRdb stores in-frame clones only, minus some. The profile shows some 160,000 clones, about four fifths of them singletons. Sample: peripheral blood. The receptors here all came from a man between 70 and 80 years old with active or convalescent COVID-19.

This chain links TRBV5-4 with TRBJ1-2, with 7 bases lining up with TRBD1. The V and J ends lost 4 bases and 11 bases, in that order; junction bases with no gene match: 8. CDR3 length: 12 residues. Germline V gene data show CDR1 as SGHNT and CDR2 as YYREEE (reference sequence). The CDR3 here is CASSAEQGTYTF. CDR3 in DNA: TGTGCCAGCAGCGCCGAACAGGGGACGTACACCTTC.

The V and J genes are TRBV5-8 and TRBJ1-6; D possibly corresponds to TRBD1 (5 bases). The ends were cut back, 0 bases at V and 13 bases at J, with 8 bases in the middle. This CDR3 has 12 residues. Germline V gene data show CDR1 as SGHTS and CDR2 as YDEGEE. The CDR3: CASSLGRGPLHF. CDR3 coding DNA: TGTGCCAGCAGCTTGGGTCGGGGGCCCCTCCACTTT.

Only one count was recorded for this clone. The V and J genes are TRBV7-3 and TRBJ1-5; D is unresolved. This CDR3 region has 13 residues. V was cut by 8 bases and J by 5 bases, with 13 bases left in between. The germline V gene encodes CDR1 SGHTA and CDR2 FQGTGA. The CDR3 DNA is TGTGCCAGCGCACGACAAGTCGATCAGCCCCAGCATTTT. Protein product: CASARQVDQPQHF. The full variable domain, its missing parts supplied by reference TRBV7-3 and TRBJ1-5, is GAGVSQTPSNKVTEKGKYVELRCDPISGHTALYWYRQSLGQGPEFLIYFQGTGAADDSGLPNDRFFAVRPEGSVSTLKIQRTERGDSAVYLCASARQVDQPQHFGDGTRLSIL.